This T cell receptor (beta chain) was sequenced during a study of blood T cells in healthy people across ages. Notes on the study in general: In older individuals, TCR beta diversity per million T cells was lower, falling roughly linearly with age. There was no known CMV status for donors, so expanded clonotype changes were possibly confounded.

No fewer than 5.5 micrograms of total RNA were isolated from every sample. A second PCR, run for roughly 7 to 12 cycles, used a sample-barcoded 5' primer plus a J-beta primer mix. In TCRdb, the 5' RACE reads were re-called with MiXCR into one record per CDR3 protein. The data contain over 600,000 distinct CDR3 sequences, roughly three fifths of them singletons. This clonotype was found a few times. Its cognate antigen is unknown. The CDR3 covers 11 residues. The germline CDR1 and CDR2 sequences are LGHDT and YNNKEL (reference sequence). V was shortened by 3 bases and J by 5 bases, with 4 bases between the two germline ends.

Sequencing was done on a sample of blood. V is TRBV3-1 and J is TRBJ2-5; D remains unclear. This receptor was taken from a man aged 35-49 years in good health. The CDR3 nucleotides read TGTGCCAGCAGCCATCTGGAGACCCAGTACTTC. This codes for CASSHLETQYF.